These T cell receptor beta chains were read from a single sample in a study of T cell responses to AZD1222 COVID-19 vaccine. Here immunoSEQ multiplex PCR was the method, and the copy in TCRdb shows in-frame clones only, minus some. The sample holds roughly 100,000 clones, roughly 86% seen once. The sequenced sample was peripheral blood, obtained on day 0 of AZD1222 vaccination. These receptor sequences come from an adult in good health. CDR3s include the opening cysteine and the closing phenylalanine or tryptophan. Fields, in order: J gene, CDR3 length, D gene, V gene, clone size, CDR3 DNA, CDR3 protein. A D gene is named only where the DNA matches it firmly. Expanded clones get a size class; other rows say once, few or many, or leave the size out.

>TRBJ2-2|16|TRBD1|TRBV5-1|NA
TGCGCCAGCAGCCCACAGACAGGGCTGGTGACCGGGGAGCTGTTTTTT
CASSPQTGLVTGELFF
>TRBJ2-7|13|NA|TRBV12-3/TRBV12-4|NA
TGTGCCAGCAGTTTACGAGGGGCGGGGGAGCAGTACTTC
CASSLRGAGEQYF
>TRBJ2-3|18|TRBD1|TRBV4-3|NA
TGCGCCAGCAGCCAAGGGGGCAAGAGACAGGGGTCGACAGATACGCAGTATTTT
CASSQGGKRQGSTDTQYF
>TRBJ2-2|13|NA|TRBV11-3|NA
TGTGCCAGCAGCTCCTCGAATTCCGGGGAGCTGTTTTTT
CASSSSNSGELFF
>TRBJ1-2|14|TRBD1|TRBV5-5|NA
TGTGCCAGCAGCCCCAGGGGGTTGGACTATGGCTACACCTTC
CASSPRGLDYGYTF
>TRBJ2-3|15|NA|TRBV13|NA
TGTGCCAGCAGCTTCAAGGGCAGTAGCACAGATACGCAGTATTTT
CASSFKGSSTDTQYF
>TRBJ2-2|18|TRBD2|TRBV5-1|NA
TGCGCCAGCAGCTTAGGGCTAGCGGGCCCAACCTCCACCGGGGAGCTGTTTTTT
CASSLGLAGPTSTGELFF
>TRBJ1-5|18|NA|TRBV6-2/TRBV6-3|once
TGTGCCAGCAGTTACCAGCGGGGGGACGGCGGATACAATCAGCCCCAGCATTTT
CASSYQRGDGGYNQPQHF
>TRBJ1-6|17|NA|TRBV4-3|NA
TGCGCCAGCAGCCAAGTCAATTTGGTCTACCTAAATTCACCCCTCCACTTT
CASSQVNLVYLNSPLHF
>TRBJ1-5|15|NA|TRBV5-1|NA
TGCGCCAGCAGCTTGACTGGAGGTAGCAATCAGCCCCAGCATTTT
CASSLTGGSNQPQHF
>TRBJ2-1|16|TRBD1|TRBV2|NA
TGTGCCAGCATAGATTTAGGGACAGGGGTCAGCAATGAGCAGTTCTTC
CASIDLGTGVSNEQFF
>TRBJ1-3|16|TRBD1|TRBV4-2|NA
TGTGCCAGCAGCCAAGAAGTGGGGACAGGGGGAAACACCATATATTTT
CASSQEVGTGGNTIYF
>TRBJ1-5|17|TRBD1|TRBV30|NA
TGTGCCTGGGCCCATGGCCCCGGGACAGGGCGACGGCAGCCCCAGCATTTT
CAWAHGPGTGRRQPQHF
>TRBJ1-4|15|TRBD1|TRBV3-1/TRBV3-2|NA
TGTGCCAGCAGCCAGTCACAGGGGGCTAGGGAAAAACTGTTTTTT
CASSQSQGAREKLFF
>TRBJ1-3|15|NA|TRBV10-3|NA
TGTGCCATCACCCTCATGCCAGGGGTCTTAAACACCATATATTTT
CAITLMPGVLNTIYF
>TRBJ1-5|15|NA|TRBV7-8|few
TGTGCCAGCAGCCCAACTGGATTATCAGGACAGCCCCAGCATTTT
CASSPTGLSGQPQHF
>TRBJ1-1|13|TRBD1|TRBV27|NA
TGTGCCACCAGGGGGGGGCTGGGCACTGAAGCTTTCTTT
CATRGGLGTEAFF
>TRBJ1-6|13|NA|TRBV6-1|NA
TGTGCCAGCGGAGAAGCGTATAATTCACCCCTCCACTTT
CASGEAYNSPLHF
>TRBJ1-2|17|TRBD1|TRBV5-1|NA
TGCGCCAGCAGCTTGACAGGGGGATTCGAGGCGGGCTATGGCTACACCTTC
CASSLTGGFEAGYGYTF
>TRBJ1-2|14|NA|TRBV6-2/TRBV6-3|NA
TGTGCCAGCAGTTACTCAGGGGACACGTATGGCTACACCTTC
CASSYSGDTYGYTF